One and the same sample provided the 31 T cell receptor beta chains below, sequenced in a study of T-cell memory formation after mild COVID-19. TCRdb used MiXCR to reprocess the 5' RACE reads, holding one entry per CDR3 protein. The sample shows roughly 130,000 distinct CDR3 sequences, about a sixth of them seen only once. The sequencing input was PBMCs or a T cell subset sorted from them (not recorded which). These receptors all stem from a young man who had mild COVID-19 (a few samples of this study predate the infection). Cell type and time point are not known.

This clonotype was seen a single time. V is TRBV12-3 or TRBV12-4 and J is TRBJ1-3; no clear D. V was cut by 3 bases and J by 0 bases, with 6 bases left in between. The CDR3 contains 14 residues. This CDR3 reads CASSFRNSGNTIYF. In nucleotides, the CDR3 is TGTGCCAGCAGTTTTAGAAACTCTGGAAACACCATATATTTT.

The chain joins TRBV5-1 to TRBJ1-4; D gene unclear. The CDR3 is made up of 11 amino acids. Trimming cost V 7 bases and J 8 bases, with 9 bases left between them. Germline V gene sequence: CDR1 SGHRS, CDR2 YFSETQ. The CDR3 protein is CASDHAEKLFF. Written as DNA, the CDR3 is TGCGCCAGCGACCACGCGGAAAAACTGTTTTTT. Full variable domain (outside the CDR3, taken from reference TRBV5-1 and TRBJ1-4): KAGVTQTPRYLIKTRGQQVTLSCSPISGHRSVSWYQQTPGQGLQFLFEYFSETQRNKGNFPGRFSGRQFSNSRSEMNVSTLELGDSALYLCASDHAEKLFFGSGTQLSVL.

The chain has TRBV10-3 and TRBJ1-1, with D tentatively TRBD1 (5 bases). V lost 6 bases and J lost 5, with 10 bases in between. The CDR3 has 12 amino acids. Germline assignment: CDR1 ENHRY and CDR2 SYGVKD. CDR3 in amino acids: CAISSGGTEAFF. The CDR3 coding sequence is TGTGCCATCAGCAGTGGGGGAACTGAAGCTTTCTTT.

CDR3 sequence: CASSPPRIFAEAFF. In DNA, the CDR3 is TGTGCCAGCTCGCCCCCTCGGATTTTCGCTGAAGCTTTCTTT. The chain has TRBV18 and TRBJ1-1, with D uncertain. With 6 bases removed from V and 6 bases from J, the gap between germline ends came to 17 bases. The CDR3 is 14 residues long. In germline, CDR1 is KGHSH, CDR2 LQKENI.

V usage is TRBV6-6 and J usage is TRBJ1-5; D not resolved. V was cut by 7 bases and J by 4 bases, with 11 bases left in between. The CDR3 spans 13 residues. In germline, CDR1 is MNHNY, CDR2 SVGAGI (reference sequence). In nucleotides, the CDR3 is TGTGCCAGCAACGAGTGGGGAAATCAGCCCCAGCATTTT. The encoded protein is CASNEWGNQPQHF.

This chain uses TRBV7-2 with TRBJ2-1; D is undetermined. Trimming removed 5 bases at V and 6 bases at J, with 17 bases between. The germline CDR1 and CDR2 sequences are SGHTA and FQGNSA. This CDR3 has 15 amino acids. CDR3 amino acids: CASSTRHGGTNEQFF. The CDR3 DNA reads TGTGCCAGCAGCACCCGACACGGCGGCACCAATGAGCAGTTCTTC.

The chain recombines TRBV3-1 with TRBJ2-3, with D possibly being TRBD1 or TRBD2 (5 bases each). Germline lookup yields CDR1 LGHDT and CDR2 YNNKEL (reference sequence). The V end lost 5 bases, the J end lost 8 bases, and 14 bases lay between the germline ends. The CDR3 has 13 residues. CDR3 loop: CASSARDRGTQYF. The CDR3 coding sequence is TGTGCCAGCAGCGCAAGGGACCGCGGTACGCAGTATTTT.

This clonotype appeared a single time. The V and J genes are TRBV20-1 and TRBJ1-4; D unclear. CDR1 DFQATT and CDR2 SNEGSKA come from the germline V gene (reference sequence). Deletions cut 0 bases from V and 8 bases from J, with 16 bases between. This CDR3 comprises 15 residues. The chain's CDR3 is CSARDEAWAEEKLFF. In DNA, the CDR3 is TGCAGTGCTAGAGATGAGGCGTGGGCAGAAGAAAAACTGTTTTTT.

This rearrangement joins TRBV6-1 to TRBJ1-5; 7 bases match TRBD1. V shed 5 bases, J shed 7 bases, and the junction held 8 bases outside the gene matches. This CDR3 region has 14 residues. CDR1 is MNHNS and CDR2 is SASEGT in the germline V gene. The CDR3 region is CASSQTGQEQPQHF. The CDR3 DNA reads TGTGCCAGCAGTCAGACAGGGCAGGAACAGCCCCAGCATTTT.

This clonotype was seen many times. The chain links TRBV5-1 to TRBJ2-1, with D unclear. This CDR3 comprises 15 residues. CDR1 is SGHRS, CDR2 YFSETQ, per germline. V was trimmed by 0 bases and J by 0 bases, leaving 7 bases between them. CDR3 sequence: CASSLELGSYNEQFF. CDR3 sequence (DNA): TGCGCCAGCAGCTTGGAGCTGGGCTCCTACAATGAGCAGTTCTTC.

V is TRBV9 and J is TRBJ1-5; D perhaps matches TRBD1 (5 bases). The germline gives CDR1 SGDLS, CDR2 YYNGEE. This CDR3 comprises 14 residues. Trimming removed 1 base from V and 7 bases from J, with 12 bases in between. The CDR3 region is CASSVQGTGQPQHF. The CDR3 nucleotides read TGTGCCAGCAGCGTACAGGGAACGGGACAGCCCCAGCATTTT. Full variable domain (outside the CDR3, taken from reference TRBV9 and TRBJ1-5): DSGVTQTPKHLITATGQRVTLRCSPRSGDLSVYWYQQSLDQGLQFLIQYYNGEERAKGNILERFSAQQFPDLHSELNLSSLELGDSALYFCASSVQGTGQPQHFGDGTRLSIL.

This clonotype was seen more than once but under ten times. V usage is TRBV4-2 and J usage is TRBJ2-5, with D possibly TRBD2 on 7 matching bases. V lost 0 bases to trimming and J lost 7 bases, with 15 bases between them. Germline V CDR1 and CDR2: LGHNA, YNFKEQ. The CDR3 runs 15 residues. The CDR3 DNA reads TGTGCCAGCAGCCAAGAGATGGGGGGGCTGGGGACCCAGTACTTC. This sequence encodes CASSQEMGGLGTQYF.

The V gene is TRBV2, the J gene TRBJ2-7; D ambiguous. Germline V CDR1 and CDR2: SNHLY, FYNNEI. The CDR3 length is 11 residues. V was shortened by 6 bases and J by 6 bases, with 9 bases between the two germline ends. CDR3 in amino acids: CASSRRSEQYV. DNA for the CDR3: TGTGCCAGCAGCCGGAGATCCGAGCAGTACGTC.

This clonotype has only a few counts. This sequence joins TRBV6-2 or TRBV6-3 and TRBJ2-2, with D maybe TRBD2 (7 bases). CDR1 is MNHEY and CDR2 is SVGEGT in the germline V gene. The CDR3 runs 14 residues. V shed 8 bases and J shed 4 bases, with 14 bases lying between them. The CDR3 here is CASLTRGRTGELFF. CDR3 coding DNA: TGTGCCAGCTTGACGCGGGGGCGCACCGGGGAGCTGTTTTTT.

This clonotype came up a few times. The chain has TRBV10-3 and TRBJ2-2; a possible D gene is TRBD1 (6 bases). This CDR3 has 11 amino acids. Germline loops: CDR1 ENHRY, CDR2 SYGVKD. V was clipped by 10 bases and J by 6 bases, with 9 bases between them. DNA for the CDR3: TGTGCCACACAGGGCCCCGGGGAGCTGTTTTTT. This gives the protein CATQGPGELFF.

This chain links TRBV5-1 with TRBJ2-1; the D is unclear. This CDR3 contains 15 residues. The germline CDR1 and CDR2 sequences are SGHRS and YFSETQ. With 1 base removed from V and 3 bases from J, the gap between germline ends came to 11 bases. The CDR3 sequence is CASSLLESSYNEQFF. CDR3 in DNA: TGCGCCAGCAGCTTGCTTGAGTCGAGCTACAATGAGCAGTTCTTC.

This sequence joins TRBV6-2 or TRBV6-3 and TRBJ2-7; a weak D match, TRBD2 (7 bases). V was pared by 7 bases and J by 4 bases, with 20 bases between. The CDR3 loop spans 15 amino acids. Germline lookup yields CDR1 MNHEY and CDR2 SVGEGT. The CDR3 region is CASIDPGGGSYEQYF. CDR3 DNA: TGTGCCAGCATTGACCCAGGCGGGGGCTCTTACGAGCAGTACTTC.

The chain links TRBV24-1 to TRBJ1-2; a possible D gene is TRBD1 (6 bases). The CDR3 runs to 13 residues. V was pared by 3 bases and J by 8 bases, with 12 bases between. CDR1 and CDR2 from the germline V gene are KGHDR and SFDVKD. The CDR3 reads CATSDQQGRGYTF. CDR3 DNA sequence: TGTGCCACCAGTGATCAACAGGGAAGAGGCTACACCTTC.

The chain has TRBV4-1 and TRBJ2-7; D remains ambiguous. The germline V gene has CDR1 MGHRA and CDR2 YSYEKL. V lost 0 bases and J lost 4, with 16 bases in between. The CDR3 extends over 16 amino acids. DNA of the CDR3: TGCGCCAGCAGCCAAGATGCGGCACCTTTTGGTTACGAGCAGTACGTC. Translated: CASSQDAAPFGYEQYV.

This clonotype appeared many times. This sequence joins TRBV20-1 and TRBJ1-5, with D maybe TRBD1 (6 bases). The CDR3 runs to 13 residues. The V gene's germline CDR1 is DFQATT and CDR2 SNEGSKA (reference sequence). V lost 5 bases and J lost 5, with 13 bases in between. CDR3: CSAQDRSHQPQHF. In nucleotides, the CDR3 is TGCAGTGCTCAAGACAGGTCACATCAGCCCCAGCATTTT.

This clonotype appeared a few times. This CDR3 is CASSRAFGRGQLDEQYV. The CDR3 DNA is TGTGCCAGCAGCAGAGCATTCGGCAGGGGGCAATTGGACGAGCAGTACGTC. The V gene is TRBV7-8, the J gene TRBJ2-7; 8 bases align to TRBD1. This CDR3 region has 17 residues. V lost 5 bases and J lost 5; bases outside the gene matches: 17. CDR1 is SGHVS, CDR2 FQNEAQ, per germline.

CDR3 residues: CASSGWTGLAKNIQYF. The CDR3 nucleotides read TGTGCCAGCAGCGGCTGGACAGGACTAGCCAAAAACATTCAGTACTTC. The V and J genes are TRBV7-2 and TRBJ2-4; 7 bases align to TRBD1. Germline CDR1 and CDR2: SGHTA and FQGNSA. V shed 5 bases, J shed 0 bases, and the junction held 7 bases outside the gene matches. The CDR3 spans 16 residues.

This chain uses TRBV20-1 with TRBJ2-1, with TRBD1 as a possible D gene (6 bases). CDR3 length: 15 residues. Germline-derived CDR1 and CDR2 are DFQATT and SNEGSKA (reference sequence). Trimming removed 6 bases from V and 1 base from J, with 16 bases in between. The CDR3 bases are TGCAGTGCCCCACGGACAGCCAATTCCTACAATGAGCAGTTCTTC. This codes for CSAPRTANSYNEQFF.

This chain links TRBV4-1 with TRBJ1-2, with D possibly being TRBD1 (5 bases). The CDR3 extends over 16 amino acids. Per the germline V gene, CDR1 is MGHRA and CDR2 is YSYEKL. V was cut by 0 bases and J by 7 bases, with 18 bases left in between. This CDR3 is CASSQDDARGMRGYTF. DNA of the CDR3: TGCGCCAGCAGCCAAGATGACGCGAGGGGTATGCGTGGCTACACCTTC.

This clonotype was seen a few times. This chain uses TRBV7-3 with TRBJ1-1, with 7 bases identical to TRBD1. Germline V CDR1 and CDR2: SGHTA, FQGTGA. CDR3 length equals 14 residues. The V segment lost 5 bases and the J segment 1 base; nucleotides outside the gene matches: 4. CDR3 sequence reads: CASSPQGRNTEAFF. The CDR3 DNA follows: TGTGCCAGCAGCCCACAGGGGCGGAACACTGAAGCTTTCTTT.

This chain joins TRBV7-2 and TRBJ1-2, with 8 nucleotides matching TRBD1. Losses at the gene ends were 5 bases for V and 2 bases for J; bases not matched to a gene: 7. Per germline, CDR1 SGHTA and CDR2 FQGNSA. The CDR3 is 15 amino acids. The CDR3 loop reads CASSQGTGLNYGYTF. Here the CDR3 DNA reads TGTGCCAGCAGCCAAGGGACAGGCCTCAACTATGGCTACACCTTC.

The chain is built from TRBV10-3 and TRBJ2-5; 8 bases line up with TRBD1. CDR1 ENHRY and CDR2 SYGVKD come from the germline V gene. The CDR3 is made up of 14 amino acids. The V and J ends lost 10 bases and 5 bases, in that order; junction bases with no gene match: 12. The CDR3: CATNRGLTGETQYF. CDR3 DNA: TGTGCCACCAACAGGGGGTTAACGGGGGAGACCCAGTACTTC.

This chain connects TRBV9 to TRBJ1-4; 7 positions agree with TRBD1. J gave up 4 bases and V 4 bases, and 7 bases lay outside the gene matches. This CDR3 contains 15 residues. The germline V gene has CDR1 SGDLS and CDR2 YYNGEE. The CDR3 loop is CASSPRGRDNEKLFF. DNA of the CDR3: TGTGCCAGCAGCCCCAGGGGGAGGGATAATGAAAAACTGTTTTTT.

The chain uses TRBV25-1 and TRBJ2-2, with a tentative D call TRBD2 (5 bases). The CDR3 has 15 residues. V lost 2 bases and J lost 0, with 7 bases in between. Germline loops: CDR1 MGHDK, CDR2 SYGVNS. The CDR3: CASSELDSNTGELFF. CDR3 coding DNA: TGTGCCAGCAGTGAACTGGACTCGAACACCGGGGAGCTGTTTTTT. The full variable domain, in which reference TRBV25-1 and TRBJ2-2 provide the parts outside the CDR3, is EADIYQTPRYLVIGTGKKITLECSQTMGHDKMYWYQQDPGMELHLIHYSYGVNSTEKGDLSSESTVSRIRTEHFPLTLESARPSHTSQYLCASSELDSNTGELFFGEGSRLTVL.

This clonotype was observed at least ten times. The genes are TRBV7-2 and TRBJ2-5; the D gene is possibly TRBD2 (6 bases). This CDR3 comprises 14 residues. The germline V gene encodes CDR1 SGHTA and CDR2 FQGNSA. V lost 4 bases, J lost 5 bases, and 14 bases lay in between. The CDR3 coding sequence is TGTGCCAGCAGCTCGGGACTTCCTTCCGAGACCCAGTACTTC. Translated, it gives CASSSGLPSETQYF.

The chain has TRBV5-1 and TRBJ2-6; 7 bases line up with TRBD1. Germline values: CDR1 SGHRS, CDR2 YFSETQ. CDR3 length: 18 residues. J was trimmed by 0 bases and V by 3 bases; bases with no gene match: 9. This CDR3 is CASSSLTGRLSGANVLTF. The CDR3 nucleotides are TGCGCCAGCAGCTCGTTGACAGGGCGACTCTCTGGGGCCAACGTCCTGACTTTC.